This T cell receptor beta chain was identified during a study of graft-versus-host responses after intestinal transplantation. The wider study: Multivisceral, liver-intestinal, or isolated intestinal grafts went to recipients. All of the recipients had induction that used anti-thymocyte globulin, then tacrolimus and steroids for 2 to 3 years.

This CDR3 contains 19 residues. V lost 1 base to trimming and J lost 7 bases, with 23 bases between them. CDR1 and CDR2 from the germline V gene are SNHLY and FYNNEI. A note on this clone: Its target is not known.

The data were produced by immunoSEQ multiplex PCR, yet TCRdb's version contains in-frame clones alone and is incomplete. The sample lists some 85,000 clones, 85% to 95% occurring once. Findings of the study overall: Graft-donor T cell macrochimerism coincided with high graft-versus-host to host-versus-graft clonal ratios in allografts.

The genes are TRBV2 and TRBJ1-6; TRBD1 is a possible D gene (5 bases). The clonotype was recovered from a human donor who was the organ donor for an intestinal transplant. This specimen consisted of unstimulated CD8+ T cells sorted from spleen or lymph node cells, obtained before transplant. CDR3 region: CASSEEDSGQTLKNSPLHF. The CDR3 DNA sequence: TGTGCCAGCAGTGAAGAAGACAGTGGCCAAACTCTAAAAAATTCACCCCTCCACTTT.